This note documents a single T cell receptor beta chain sequence. The antigen is unknown. This specimen comes from a study of T cells expressing NK-cell markers. Study outcomes and limitations: NKG2C+ dominant clonotypes from over five donors made up about 1.0-8% of CD8+ T cells.

Per the germline V gene, CDR1 is MNHNY and CDR2 is SVGAGI (reference sequence). CDR3 length equals 11 residues. TCRdb reprocessed the 5' RACE reads, with one entry per CDR3 protein and no DNA. Its table lists approximately 440,000 distinct CDR3 sequences. The origin of this receptor is a woman in her fifties or sixties in good health. The sequencing sample was made of blood T cells: a sorted CD56 or NKG2C T cell subset, CD4+ or CD8+ T cells, or bulk PBMC T cells (not recorded which). V is TRBV6-6 and J is TRBJ1-2. The CDR3 reads CASSLIYGYTF.